The 16 T cell receptor beta chains presented below share a single source sample, sequenced in a study of blood T cell repertoires in COVID-19 (dated by TCRdb to about 2020). The library was built by means of the immunoSEQ multiplex PCR assay. Drawn from immuneACCESS, this table holds only the in-frame rearrangements with V and J called that TCRdb kept. Clones are partly lost; checked studies trace under half to an unresolved V gene and leave the rest unexplained. The table for this sample lists roughly 67,000 clones; 80% to 85% of them were counted only once. In total, the top ten clones hold 7.5% to 10% of the sample. Sequencing input: peripheral blood. The receptor source for this set is a man between 45 and 60 years old with active COVID-19.

This clone was recorded only once. CDR3 DNA sequence: TGTGCCAGCAGCTTAGGGCAGGGGGGCAGGTACGAGCAGTACTTC. It specifies CASSLGQGGRYEQYF. The chain carries TRBV7-2 and TRBJ2-7, with D maybe TRBD1 (7 bases). This CDR3 comprises 15 residues. V lost 1 base to trimming and J lost 4 bases, with 14 bases between them. Germline assignment: CDR1 SGHTA and CDR2 FQGNSA.

The chain couples TRBV6-5 to TRBJ2-3, with D perhaps TRBD2 (6 bases). This CDR3 comprises 15 residues. V lost 7 bases to trimming and J lost 2 bases, with 16 bases between them. Germline values: CDR1 MNHEY, CDR2 SVGAGI. DNA for the CDR3: TGTGCCAGCACCCTCGACAGCGGGCTCACAGATACGCAGTATTTT. Translated, it gives CASTLDSGLTDTQYF.

This rearrangement joins TRBV28 to TRBJ2-3, with 11 bases matching TRBD2. Per the germline V gene, CDR1 is MDHEN and CDR2 is SYDVKM. The CDR3 covers 18 residues. Trimming at V came to 7 bases and at J to 6 bases, leaving 18 bases not matched to a gene. CDR3 bases: TGTGCCAGCAACCCGACTAGCGGGAAATCCGGGGCCGGGGATACGCAGTATTTT. Its translation: CASNPTSGKSGAGDTQYF. Full variable domain (missing parts from reference TRBV28 and TRBJ2-3): DVKVTQSSRYLVKRTGEKVFLECVQDMDHENMFWYRQDPGLGLRLIYFSYDVKMKEKGDIPEGYSVSREKKERFSLILESASTNQTSMYLCASNPTSGKSGAGDTQYFGPGTRLTVL.

The chain couples TRBV18 to TRBJ1-2, with unresolved D. Germline CDR1 is KGHSH and CDR2 is LQKENI. With 2 bases removed from V and 2 bases from J, the gap between germline ends came to 6 bases. This CDR3 contains 13 residues. DNA of the CDR3: TGTGCCAGCTCACCAGACACGAACTATGGCTACACCTTC. The encoded protein is CASSPDTNYGYTF.

The J gene is TRBJ2-7, the V gene TRBV4-1; a possible D gene is TRBD2 (7 bases). Trimming removed 5 bases from V and 5 bases from J, with 19 bases in between. This CDR3 region has 15 residues. In germline, CDR1 is MGHRA, CDR2 YSYEKL. DNA of the CDR3: TGCGCCAGCAGCGCCCTACGGGGGGCAGAAAACGAGCAGTACTTC. This codes for CASSALRGAENEQYF.

The chain is built from TRBV3-1 (or the pseudogene TRBV3-2) and TRBJ1-2, with D possibly being TRBD1 (5 bases). V was trimmed by 3 bases and J by 6 bases, leaving 20 bases between them. There are 16 residues in the CDR3. CDR1 is LGHDT and CDR2 is YNNKEL in the germline V gene (reference sequence). CDR3 sequence (DNA): TGTGCCAGCAGCCAGCCCACGAGACAGCCTAATGATGGCTACACCTTC. Residues: CASSQPTRQPNDGYTF.

The chain is built from TRBV5-6 and TRBJ2-7; 8 bases agree with TRBD1. The germline V gene has CDR1 SGHDT and CDR2 YYEEEE. The CDR3 sequence is 15 residues long. J was trimmed by 3 bases and V by 4 bases; bases with no gene match: 9. The CDR3 loop is CASSPGTGILYEQYF. CDR3 in DNA: TGTGCCAGCAGCCCCGGGACAGGTATTCTCTACGAGCAGTACTTC.

V and J are TRBV4-3 and TRBJ1-4, with no clear D. Looked up from germline, CDR1 is LGHNA and CDR2 is YSLEER. CDR3 size: 18 residues. V lost 0 bases and J lost 5, with 19 bases in between. In DNA form, the CDR3 reads TGCGCCAGCAGCCAAGATGGTGTTTTCCGGGTGGAGAATGAAAAACTGTTTTTT. Translation: CASSQDGVFRVENEKLFF.

The CDR3 DNA follows: TGTGCCAGTAGTGGACCTGGACTAGCGGGGATCACAGATACGCAGTATTTT. Its translation: CASSGPGLAGITDTQYF. The chain joins TRBV19 to TRBJ2-3; TRBD2 aligns across 12 bases. Trimming took 5 bases from V and 2 from J; bases not matched to a gene: 8. This CDR3 spans 17 amino acids. The germline V gene encodes CDR1 LNHDA and CDR2 SQIVND (reference sequence).

The gene calls are TRBV27 and TRBJ2-3; no clear D. CDR1 is MNHEY and CDR2 is SMNVEV in the germline V gene (reference sequence). This CDR3 comprises 12 residues. Trimming left V 6 bases short and J 6 bases short, with 10 bases between. CDR3 amino acids: CASSTHGDTQYF. The CDR3 coding sequence is TGTGCCAGCAGCACCCATGGCGATACGCAGTATTTT.

CDR3 DNA sequence: TGCGCCAGCAGCTTGGCCGGGGGGATGAACACTGAAGCTTTCTTT. It translates to CASSLAGGMNTEAFF. The V and J genes are TRBV5-1 and TRBJ1-1; tentatively, D is TRBD1 (5 bases). V was cut by 0 bases and J by 0 bases, with 9 bases left in between. Germline assignment: CDR1 SGHRS and CDR2 YFSETQ. The CDR3 consists of 15 residues.

The chain carries TRBV6-2 or TRBV6-3 and TRBJ2-1; 9 bases line up with TRBD1. This CDR3 has 15 residues. CDR1 is MNHEY, CDR2 SVGEGT, per germline. The V and J ends lost 2 bases and 8 bases, in that order; junction bases with no gene match: 7. The CDR3 spells CASSYKGQGIHEQFF. Written as DNA, the CDR3 is TGTGCCAGCAGTTACAAGGGACAGGGAATCCATGAGCAGTTCTTC.

The rearrangement links TRBV6-4 to TRBJ1-1, with D possibly matching TRBD1 (5 bases). With 0 bases removed from V and 1 base from J, the gap between germline ends came to 6 bases. This CDR3 contains 14 residues. Looked up from germline, CDR1 is MRHNA and CDR2 is SNTAGT. The CDR3 bases are TGTGCCAGCAGTGACTCGGACACGAACACTGAAGCTTTCTTT. Amino acids: CASSDSDTNTEAFF.

V gene TRBV6-5 combines with J gene TRBJ1-6; D uncertain. CDR1 is MNHEY and CDR2 is SVGAGI in the germline V gene. The CDR3 is made up of 16 amino acids. Trimming took 0 bases from V and 7 from J, leaving 13 bases between them. The CDR3 DNA follows: TGTGCCAGCAGTTACTCGAGTGCAGGACTGAATTCACCCCTCCACTTT. It specifies CASSYSSAGLNSPLHF.

The chain recombines TRBV7-9 with TRBJ1-2; D might be TRBD1 (6 bases). CDR1 SEHNR and CDR2 FQNEAQ come from the germline V gene (reference sequence). V lost 5 bases and J 0 bases, leaving 10 bases between the germline ends. The length of the CDR3 is 14 residues. This chain's CDR3 is CASSPRTANYGYTF. The CDR3 DNA sequence: TGTGCCAGCAGCCCGAGGACAGCTAACTATGGCTACACCTTC.

The gene calls are TRBV30 and TRBJ2-7; TRBD2 aligns across 10 bases. CDR3 length: 13 amino acids. CDR1 GTSNPN and CDR2 SVGIG come from the germline V gene (reference sequence). After removal of 7 bases from V and 2 bases from J, the junction contained 5 bases not matched to a gene. The CDR3 is CASQGLAPYEQYF. CDR3 nucleotides: TGTGCCTCTCAGGGACTAGCGCCCTACGAGCAGTACTTC.